The 23 T cell receptor beta chains below come from one sample, sequenced in a study of OX40 agonist ivuxolimab in advanced cancers. TCRdb keeps only in-frame clones here, not all; method: immunoSEQ multiplex PCR. The sample has 90,000 to 100,000 clones; 89% are singletons. The material sequenced was CD4+ or CD8+ T cells sorted from blood, taken in a trial of the OX40 agonist ivuxolimab. Receptors originate from an adult with an advanced solid tumor such as melanoma, head and neck, liver or kidney cancer.

This chain uses TRBV29-1 with TRBJ1-4; a weak D match, TRBD1 (6 bases). There are 15 residues in the CDR3. Per the germline V gene, CDR1 is SQVTM and CDR2 is ANQGSEA. The V and J ends lost 5 bases and 3 bases respectively, with 16 bases between them. The CDR3 spells CSVSDKGGPNEKLFF. The CDR3, as DNA: TGCAGCGTTTCCGACAAGGGGGGTCCTAATGAAAAACTGTTTTTT. Full variable domain (outside the CDR3, taken from reference TRBV29-1 and TRBJ1-4): SAVISQKPSRDICQRGTSLTIQCQVDSQVTMMFWYRQQPGQSLTLIATANQGSEATYESGFVIDKFPISRPNLTFSTLTVSNMSPEDSSIYLCSVSDKGGPNEKLFFGSGTQLSVL.

The chain carries TRBV9 and TRBJ2-2; no firm D call. V lost 2 bases, J lost 1 base, and 6 bases lay in between. This CDR3 is built from 14 residues. The germline V gene has CDR1 SGDLS and CDR2 YYNGEE. CDR3 in amino acids: CASSVGMNTGELFF. The CDR3, as DNA: TGTGCCAGCAGCGTGGGCATGAACACCGGGGAGCTGTTTTTT.

V gene TRBV14 combines with J gene TRBJ1-2, with TRBD1 identical over 8 bases. The length of the CDR3 is 13 residues. Trimming at V came to 4 bases and at J to 7 bases, leaving 5 bases not matched to a gene. The germline CDR1 and CDR2 sequences are SGHDN and FVKESK. The CDR3 nucleotides read TGTGCCAGCAGCCCCACAGGGGGTCGTGGCTACACCTTC. Its translation is CASSPTGGRGYTF.

The chain couples TRBV4-1 to TRBJ2-1, with 9 bases fitting TRBD1. The CDR3 is 15 residues long. V lost 5 bases to trimming and J lost 3 bases; unmatched junction nucleotides: 5. The germline gives CDR1 MGHRA, CDR2 YSYEKL. For the CDR3, the DNA is TGCGCCAGCAGCACCCGACAGGGGGACTACAATGAGCAGTTCTTC. This translates into CASSTRQGDYNEQFF.

The chain couples TRBV28 to TRBJ1-4; D gene uncertain. Germline lookup yields CDR1 MDHEN and CDR2 SYDVKM. This CDR3 spans 12 amino acids. V gave up 1 base and J gave up 8 bases, with 5 bases separating them. CDR3 residues: CASSLSTEKLFF. DNA of the CDR3: TGTGCCAGCAGTTTATCGACGGAAAAACTGTTTTTT.

The rearrangement joins TRBV9 to TRBJ1-1; D uncertain. Per germline, CDR1 SGDLS and CDR2 YYNGEE. The length of the CDR3 is 18 residues. Trimming took 2 bases from V and 5 from J, leaving 25 bases between them. CDR3 loop: CASSVRGLADFIETEAFF. CDR3 DNA: TGTGCCAGCAGCGTGAGAGGTCTCGCGGACTTTATCGAGACTGAAGCTTTCTTT.

The rearrangement links TRBV27 to TRBJ2-7; 8 nucleotides align to TRBD1. J gave up 2 bases and V 0 bases, and 15 bases lay outside the gene matches. Germline values: CDR1 MNHEY, CDR2 SMNVEV (reference sequence). The CDR3 contains 19 residues. The CDR3 DNA reads as TGTGCCAGCAGTTTATCGGTTCCTATGTCAGGGGGCATTGCCTACGAGCAGTACTTC. This sequence encodes CASSLSVPMSGGIAYEQYF.

The V and J genes are TRBV27 and TRBJ2-2; TRBD1 matches at 8 bases. V dropped 5 bases and J dropped 6; count of bases not matched to a gene: 11. Germline V lookup: CDR1 MNHEY, CDR2 SMNVEV (reference sequence). The CDR3 spans 16 residues. This CDR3 is CASSPLDRVVAGELFF. DNA of the CDR3: TGTGCCAGCAGTCCGCTGGACAGGGTGGTTGCCGGGGAGCTGTTTTTT.

The chain has TRBV6-1 and TRBJ1-5; TRBD1 matches 10 bases. CDR3 size: 15 residues. The junction had 5 bases not matched to a gene; V was cut back by 5 bases and J by 4 bases. Germline values: CDR1 MNHNS, CDR2 SASEGT. Written as DNA, the CDR3 is TGTGCCAGCAGTACCCGGGACAGGGGAAATCAGCCCCAGCATTTT. It specifies CASSTRDRGNQPQHF.

The chain recombines TRBV4-3 with TRBJ2-7, with D possibly being TRBD2 (6 bases). V lost 3 bases to trimming and J lost 4 bases, with 10 bases between them. Germline loops: CDR1 LGHNA, CDR2 YSLEER. This CDR3 contains 13 residues. CDR3 nucleotides: TGCGCCAGCAGCCAGATCCGGGGGTACGAGCAGTACTTC. Its translation is CASSQIRGYEQYF.

The J gene is TRBJ2-1, the V gene TRBV7-9, with unresolved D. Looked up from germline, CDR1 is SEHNR and CDR2 is FQNEAQ (reference sequence). V lost 5 bases and J 8 bases, leaving 10 bases between the germline ends. The CDR3 extends over 12 amino acids. The CDR3 DNA sequence: TGTGCCAGCAGCCCGCGGTCCGATGAGCAGTTCTTC. Protein sequence: CASSPRSDEQFF.

J is TRBJ2-1 and V is TRBV27; 9 bases fit TRBD2. With 4 bases clipped from V and 4 bases from J, the junction kept 5 bases outside the gene matches. CDR3 size: 15 residues. Germline CDR1 MNHEY, CDR2 SMNVEV (reference sequence). The CDR3 region has the DNA TGTGCCAGCAGTTCTCCGGGACTAGCTTACAATGAGCAGTTCTTC. The encoded protein is CASSSPGLAYNEQFF.

The chain employs TRBV25-1 and TRBJ2-1, with unresolved D. V was trimmed by 3 bases and J by 11 bases, leaving 5 bases between them. The germline V gene has CDR1 MGHDK and CDR2 SYGVNS. The CDR3 has 10 residues. In DNA form, the CDR3 reads TGTGCCAGCAGTGAGGTCAAGCAGTTCTTC. Translated: CASSEVKQFF.

The V call is TRBV15, the J call TRBJ1-4; unclear D gene. V was pared by 1 base and J by 4 bases, with 7 bases between. CDR3 length: 14 amino acids. Per germline, CDR1 LNHNV and CDR2 YYDKDF (reference sequence). CDR3 residues: CATSRVGGNEKLFF. In DNA form, the CDR3 reads TGTGCCACCAGCAGAGTCGGTGGTAATGAAAAACTGTTTTTT.

This sequence joins TRBV11-2 and TRBJ2-5; no firm D call. Germline V gene sequence: CDR1 SGHAT, CDR2 FQNNGV. This CDR3 is built from 14 residues. Trimming stripped 0 bases from V and 2 bases from J, with 7 bases between. CDR3 bases: TGTGCCAGCAGCTTAGATCGCATACAAGAGACCCAGTACTTC. Translated: CASSLDRIQETQYF.

The chain employs TRBV5-1 and TRBJ1-6; 10 nucleotides line up with TRBD1. Germline CDR1 reads SGHRS; CDR2 reads YFSETQ. J was trimmed by 7 bases and V by 0 bases; bases with no gene match: 1. This CDR3 has 15 amino acids. The CDR3 loop is CASSLGQGANSPLHF. The CDR3 DNA reads as TGCGCCAGCAGCTTGGGACAGGGGGCGAATTCACCCCTCCACTTT.

For the CDR3, the DNA is TGTGCCAGCGGTCAGAGCAATCAGCCCCAGCATTTT. Encoded protein: CASGQSNQPQHF. The J gene is TRBJ1-5, the V gene TRBV28; D gene ambiguous. The germline gives CDR1 MDHEN, CDR2 SYDVKM. The CDR3 is 12 residues long. The V and J ends lost 8 bases and 1 base respectively, with 6 bases between them.

This chain connects TRBV5-8 to TRBJ1-2, with TRBD1 identical over 9 bases. Germline V gene lookup returns CDR1 SGHTS and CDR2 YDEGEE. V was clipped by 6 bases and J by 6 bases; unmatched bases: 9. The CDR3 is 14 residues long. CDR3 in amino acids: CASTIGQGLNGYTF. Here the CDR3 DNA reads TGTGCCAGCACCATAGGACAGGGGCTCAATGGCTACACCTTC.

This sequence joins TRBV7-9 and TRBJ2-7, with D uncertain. Germline CDR1 and CDR2: SEHNR and FQNEAQ (reference sequence). This CDR3 is 11 amino acids long. Trimming cost V 4 bases and J 3 bases, with 4 bases left between them. DNA for the CDR3: TGTGCCAGCAGCTCGAACTACGAGCAGTACTTC. It yields the protein CASSSNYEQYF.

This chain links TRBV9 with TRBJ1-4, with D unclear. Germline V gene data show CDR1 as SGDLS and CDR2 as YYNGEE. V dropped 0 bases and J dropped 4 bases, with 10 bases sitting between them. This CDR3 comprises 15 residues. The CDR3 DNA sequence: TGTGCCAGCAGCGTAGCTGGGCAGCTTAATGAAAAACTGTTTTTT. It codes for CASSVAGQLNEKLFF.

The CDR3 DNA reads TGTGCCAGCAGGTCGATCAACACTGAAGCTTTCTTT. Its translation: CASRSINTEAFF. The V call is TRBV5-4, the J call TRBJ1-1; D gene unclear. The CDR3 totals 12 residues. Germline values: CDR1 SGHNT, CDR2 YYREEE (reference sequence). The V and J ends lost 5 bases and 2 bases respectively, with 7 bases between them.

The chain uses TRBV6-6 and TRBJ2-7; 9 bases fit TRBD1. Trimming at V came to 2 bases and at J to 4 bases, leaving 6 bases not matched to a gene. The CDR3 is 15 residues long. Germline CDR1 is MNHNY and CDR2 is SVGAGI (reference sequence). The CDR3 sequence is CASSYRDRERYEQYF. CDR3 in DNA: TGTGCCAGCAGTTACAGGGACAGGGAAAGATACGAGCAGTACTTC.

The chain recombines TRBV2 with TRBJ2-7; maybe TRBD2 (5 bases). This CDR3 spans 15 amino acids. The V end lost 4 bases, the J end lost 5 bases, and 18 bases lay between the germline ends. Germline V gene data show CDR1 as SNHLY and CDR2 as FYNNEI. This CDR3 is CASSVEGGSLHEQYF. The CDR3 DNA reads as TGTGCCAGCAGTGTAGAGGGTGGATCGCTCCACGAGCAGTACTTC.